This TCR beta chain was identified during a study of blood T cells in healthy people across ages. The second PCR ran roughly 6 to 11 cycles with a sample-barcoded 5' primer and J-beta primers. MiXCR, run by TCRdb on the 5' RACE reads, gives a single entry per CDR3 protein. Of 1,500,000 or so distinct CDR3 sequences in the sample, around 55% were seen once. This CDR3 comprises 13 residues. The ends lost 1 base at V and 2 bases at J; junction bases unmatched: 1. Germline CDR1 is SQVTM and CDR2 is ANQGSEA. General study results and limits: Long-lived and aged donors differed, with more naive CD4+ cells and higher diversity in the long-lived.

On this clonotype itself: Its target is not known. No conserved phenylalanine or tryptophan ends this CDR3, so it is likely a read error.

This sequence joins TRBV29-1 and TRBJ2-7, with TRBD1 identical over 8 bases. The TCR originated in a man younger than 35 in good health. Sequencing was carried out using blood. As DNA, the CDR3 is TGCAGCGTTGAAGGACAGGGGACCTACGAGCAGTACTTG. This gives the protein CSVEGQGTYEQYL.